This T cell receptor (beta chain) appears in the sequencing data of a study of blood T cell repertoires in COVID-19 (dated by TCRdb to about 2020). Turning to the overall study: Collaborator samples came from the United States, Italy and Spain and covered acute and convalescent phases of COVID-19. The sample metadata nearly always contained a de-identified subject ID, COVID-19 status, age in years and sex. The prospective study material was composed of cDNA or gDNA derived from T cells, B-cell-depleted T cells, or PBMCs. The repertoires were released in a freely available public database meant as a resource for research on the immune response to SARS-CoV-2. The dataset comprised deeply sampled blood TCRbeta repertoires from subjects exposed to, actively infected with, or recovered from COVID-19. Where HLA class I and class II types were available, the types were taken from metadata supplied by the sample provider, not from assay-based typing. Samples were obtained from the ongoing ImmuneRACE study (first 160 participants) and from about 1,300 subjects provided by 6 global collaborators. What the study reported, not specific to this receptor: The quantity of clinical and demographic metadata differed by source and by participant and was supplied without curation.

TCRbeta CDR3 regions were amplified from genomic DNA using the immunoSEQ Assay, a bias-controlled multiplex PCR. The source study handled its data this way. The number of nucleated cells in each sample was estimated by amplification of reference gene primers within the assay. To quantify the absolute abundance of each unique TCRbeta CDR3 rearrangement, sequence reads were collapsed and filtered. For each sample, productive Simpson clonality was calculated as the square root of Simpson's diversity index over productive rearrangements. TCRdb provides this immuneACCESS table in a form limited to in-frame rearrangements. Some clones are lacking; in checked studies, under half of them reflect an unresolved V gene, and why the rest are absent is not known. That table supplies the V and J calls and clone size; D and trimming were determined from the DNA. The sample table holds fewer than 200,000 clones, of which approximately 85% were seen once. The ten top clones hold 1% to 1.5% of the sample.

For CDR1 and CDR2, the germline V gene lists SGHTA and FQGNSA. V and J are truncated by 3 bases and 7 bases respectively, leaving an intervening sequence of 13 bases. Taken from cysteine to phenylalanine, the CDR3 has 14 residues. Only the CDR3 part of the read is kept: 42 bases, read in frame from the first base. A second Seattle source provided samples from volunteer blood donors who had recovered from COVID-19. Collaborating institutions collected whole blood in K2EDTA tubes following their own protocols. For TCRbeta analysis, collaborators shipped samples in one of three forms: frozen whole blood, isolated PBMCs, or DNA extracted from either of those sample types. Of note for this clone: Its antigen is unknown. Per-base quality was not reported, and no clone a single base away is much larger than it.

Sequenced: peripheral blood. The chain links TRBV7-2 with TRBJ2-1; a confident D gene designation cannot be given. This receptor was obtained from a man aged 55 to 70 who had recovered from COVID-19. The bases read TGTGCCAGCAGCTTCACGCGAGGTGCGAATGAGCAGTTCTTC. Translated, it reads CASSFTRGANEQFF.